This passage covers 14 T cell receptor beta chains from one sample sequenced in a study of vaccination and CD4 T cells after COVID-19. Antigen specificity for these receptors is unknown. An Oncomine TCR Beta short-read assay was used to sequence the DNA from cultured CD4+ T cells. MiXCR was run by TCRdb on the PCR reads, yielding one entry per CDR3 protein. Found here are some 20,000 distinct CDR3 sequences, approximately 60% of them singletons; the top ten hold roughly 8%. Indicated treatment: approximately 10-day PBMC culture with coronavirus spike peptide pools or control peptides (ViraFEST assay). The source material was CD4+ T cells from blood, cultured in vitro. All receptors come from a human donor who had recovered from COVID-19.

J is TRBJ2-3 and V is TRBV6-4; D is perhaps TRBD1 (5 bases). Germline V gives CDR1 MRHNA, CDR2 SNTAGT. The CDR3 is 13 residues long. Trimming stripped 3 bases from V and 7 bases from J, with 11 bases between. The CDR3 DNA sequence: TGTGCCAGCAGTGAAGGCAGGGAAAATACGCAGTATTTT. It is translated as CASSEGRENTQYF.

This clonotype was counted only a few times. The chain has TRBV7-8 and TRBJ2-2; 12 bases are a match to TRBD1. V lost 2 bases and J lost 5; bases outside the gene matches: 3. The germline V gene has CDR1 SGHVS and CDR2 FQNEAQ. This CDR3 is 16 amino acids long. The CDR3 here is CASSLTGQGATGELFF. The CDR3 region has the DNA TGTGCCAGCAGCTTAACGGGACAGGGGGCAACCGGGGAGCTGTTTTTT.

The chain employs TRBV29-1 and TRBJ2-2; 10 nucleotides match TRBD2. The germline CDR1 and CDR2 sequences are SQVTM and ANQGSEA. The trim removed 7 bases at V and 1 base at J, leaving 15 bases unmatched. CDR3 length: 18 residues. The CDR3 reads CSGVLSGTSGVNTGELFF. The CDR3 coding sequence is TGCAGCGGTGTCCTCTCTGGTACTAGCGGGGTGAACACCGGGGAGCTGTTTTTT.

This clonotype was counted between two and nine times. The genes are TRBV7-9 and TRBJ2-1; D call uncertain. The V and J ends lost 4 bases and 3 bases respectively, with 13 bases between them. The CDR3 is 15 residues long. Germline V CDR1 and CDR2: SEHNR, FQNEAQ (reference sequence). CDR3 sequence: CASSSLAASYNEQFF. CDR3 bases: TGTGCCAGCAGCTCTTTAGCAGCCAGCTACAATGAGCAGTTCTTC.

This chain connects TRBV29-1 to TRBJ2-3; D unresolved. This CDR3 is 13 amino acids long. Germline-derived CDR1 and CDR2 are SQVTM and ANQGSEA. V was cut by 2 bases and J by 6 bases, with 12 bases left in between. For the CDR3, the DNA is TGCAGCGTTGAACCATCTGGGCCCGATACGCAGTATTTT. This encodes CSVEPSGPDTQYF.

This clonotype showed up just a few times. The chain is built from TRBV15 and TRBJ1-1; perhaps TRBD1 as D (5 bases). The ends were cut back, 3 bases at V and 11 bases at J, with 16 bases in the middle. The germline V gene encodes CDR1 LNHNV and CDR2 YYDKDF (reference sequence). The CDR3 loop spans 13 amino acids. The CDR3 protein is CATSSNQGSWAFF. DNA for the CDR3: TGTGCCACCAGCAGTAATCAGGGTTCGTGGGCTTTCTTT.

V gene TRBV20-1 combines with J gene TRBJ2-7; 9 nucleotides match TRBD2. The CDR3 loop spans 15 amino acids. Germline-derived CDR1 and CDR2 are DFQATT and SNEGSKA (reference sequence). J was trimmed by 3 bases and V by 3 bases; bases with no gene match: 9. The CDR3 spells CSASSTAGGDYEQYF. The CDR3, as DNA: TGCAGTGCTAGTTCTACAGCGGGAGGCGACTACGAGCAGTACTTC.

This clonotype has a single count. Compared with germline, one end of the junction differs, possibly owing to a read error. V gene TRBV4-1 combines with J gene TRBJ2-7; D is possibly TRBD2 (6 bases). Per germline, CDR1 MGHRA and CDR2 YSYEKL. The CDR3 runs 16 residues. The CDR3, as DNA: TGCGCCAGCAGCCAAGTTCCCAATTCTGAGCGGGCCCACGTCAACTTC. Its translation is CASSQVPNSERAHVNF.

In this sample, this clonotype is medium-sized (0.01 to 0.1%). The rearrangement links TRBV7-9 to TRBJ1-5, with D unclear. V lost 1 base to trimming and J lost 6 bases, with 4 bases between them. CDR3 length: 12 amino acids. Germline values: CDR1 SEHNR, CDR2 FQNEAQ (reference sequence). CDR3: CASSLDTQPQHF. The CDR3 nucleotides are TGTGCCAGCAGCTTAGACACTCAGCCCCAGCATTTT.

The rearrangement uses TRBV10-3 and TRBJ2-5, with a tentative D call TRBD1 (6 bases). Trimming took off 11 bases at V and 2 bases at J, with 12 bases between the two ends. This CDR3 is 12 amino acids long. CDR1 and CDR2 (germline): ENHRY, SYGVKD. As DNA, the CDR3 is TGTGCCTCAGAGGGGGAACAAGAGACCCAGTACTTC. Protein: CASEGEQETQYF.

The chain uses TRBV11-3 and TRBJ2-5; D is uncertain. V was clipped by 2 bases and J by 3 bases, with 10 bases between them. CDR3 size: 14 residues. Per germline, CDR1 SGHNT and CDR2 YENEEA. This CDR3 is CASSLRRYEETQYF. The CDR3 region has the DNA TGTGCCAGCAGCTTAAGGCGGTATGAAGAGACCCAGTACTTC.

V is TRBV24-1 and J is TRBJ2-3; D is unresolved. Trimming shortened V by 4 bases and J by 1 base, and 2 bases separated the two germline ends. This CDR3 spans 12 amino acids. Germline assignment: CDR1 KGHDR and CDR2 SFDVKD. CDR3 in amino acids: CATSERTDTQYF. CDR3 coding DNA: TGTGCCACCAGTGAACGCACAGATACGCAGTATTTT.

The V call is TRBV2, the J call TRBJ2-5; possibly TRBD1 or TRBD2 for D (5 bases each). V dropped 4 bases and J dropped 4 bases, with 16 bases sitting between them. The CDR3 spans 15 residues. Looked up from germline, CDR1 is SNHLY and CDR2 is FYNNEI. Written as DNA, the CDR3 is TGTGCCAGCAGTGTTGGGGGAGCTGGAGGAGAGACCCAGTACTTC. This sequence encodes CASSVGGAGGETQYF.

The genes are TRBV20-1 and TRBJ2-7; TRBD2 agrees at 10 bases. Germline CDR1 reads DFQATT; CDR2 reads SNEGSKA (reference sequence). The CDR3 extends over 14 amino acids. The ends lost 1 base at V and 3 bases at J; junction bases unmatched: 3. CDR3 in amino acids: CSARGGLAVYEQYF. The CDR3 DNA reads TGCAGTGCTAGAGGAGGACTAGCGGTCTACGAGCAGTACTTC.